This entry lists 13 T cell receptor beta chains sequenced from one sample in a study of T cells in Graves' hyperthyroidism and ophthalmopathy. The TCR beta CDR3 regions underwent amplification using RNA transcripts as the source. The HTBI set primed first-round TCR CDR3 RT-PCR. One entry per CDR3 protein results from TCRdb running MiXCR on the multiplex PCR reads. The sample carries approximately 720,000 distinct CDR3 sequences, over 15% recorded once. Material: blood. The receptor source for this set is a woman aged 50 to 65 with Graves' hyperthyroidism that later progressed to Graves' ophthalmopathy.

J is TRBJ2-5 and V is TRBV19; 10 bases agree with TRBD2. CDR3 size: 15 residues. Germline trimming cut 5 bases from V and 5 bases from J; bases unmatched to any gene: 8. The germline V gene has CDR1 LNHDA and CDR2 SQIVND (reference sequence). CDR3 sequence reads: CASSLSGGYLETQYF. The DNA of the CDR3 is TGTGCCAGTAGTCTTAGCGGGGGGTATCTGGAGACCCAGTACTTC. The variable domain in full, completed from reference TRBV19 and TRBJ2-5, reads DGGITQSPKYLFRKEGQNVTLSCEQNLNHDAMYWYRQDPGQGLRLIYYSQIVNDFQKGDIAEGYSVSREKKESFPLTVTSAQKNPTAFYLCASSLSGGYLETQYFGPGTRLLVL.

Ten or more counts support this clonotype. The chain is built from TRBV3-1 and TRBJ1-2; a possible D gene is TRBD1 (5 bases). The CDR3 consists of 13 residues. Germline V gene sequence: CDR1 LGHDT, CDR2 YNNKEL (reference sequence). Deletions cut 5 bases from V and 8 bases from J, with 15 bases between. The CDR3, as DNA: TGTGCCAGCAGCTCACCGGGGGGAGGAGGCTACACCTTC. Amino acids: CASSSPGGGGYTF.

This clonotype appeared many times. The CDR3 spells CASSQDRGNEQFF. The CDR3 coding sequence is TGTGCCAGCAGCCAAGACAGGGGAAATGAGCAGTTCTTC. This chain uses TRBV3-1 with TRBJ2-1; D perhaps matches TRBD1 (6 bases). V dropped 0 bases and J dropped 7 bases, with 7 bases sitting between them. The V gene's germline CDR1 is LGHDT and CDR2 YNNKEL (reference sequence). CDR3 length equals 13 residues.

J is TRBJ1-4 and V is TRBV9, with a possible D match to TRBD1 (5 bases). The V gene's germline CDR1 is SGDLS and CDR2 YYNGEE. The V end lost 0 bases, the J end lost 4 bases, and 7 bases lay between the germline ends. The CDR3 spans 14 residues. The CDR3 DNA follows: TGTGCCAGCAGCGTAGGGGGCGGTAATGAAAAACTGTTTTTT. It codes for CASSVGGGNEKLFF.

Comment on this clonotype: This could be a read error, since a much larger clone is one nucleotide away. The V and J genes are TRBV7-9 and TRBJ1-6; no clear D. This CDR3 is built from 14 residues. Germline V gene data show CDR1 as SEHNR and CDR2 as FQNEAQ (reference sequence). CDR3 in DNA: TGTGTCAGCAGCTTAAATCAGGCATACTCACCCCTCCACTTT. This encodes CVSSLNQAYSPLHF.

This clonotype was seen many times. This rearrangement joins TRBV3-1 to TRBJ1-1, with D perhaps matching TRBD1 (6 bases). CDR1 is LGHDT, CDR2 YNNKEL, per germline (reference sequence). V was clipped by 0 bases and J by 8 bases, with 7 bases between them. The CDR3 spans 12 residues. For the CDR3, the DNA is TGTGCCAGCAGCCAAGAGGGACACGAAGCTTTCTTT. It codes for CASSQEGHEAFF.

Ten or more counts support this clonotype. This sequence joins TRBV5-5 and TRBJ2-4; 8 bases map to TRBD2. This CDR3 contains 14 residues. Germline V gene sequence: CDR1 SGHKS, CDR2 YYEKEE (reference sequence). Germline trimming cut 0 bases from V and 5 bases from J; bases unmatched to any gene: 1. The DNA for the CDR3 is TGTGCCAGCAGCTTGGTAGCGGGACAAAACATTCAGTACTTC. Its protein is CASSLVAGQNIQYF.

The V and J genes are TRBV30 and TRBJ2-5; 12 positions match TRBD2. Germline V gene data show CDR1 as GTSNPN and CDR2 as SVGIG (reference sequence). Germline trimming cut 6 bases from V and 3 bases from J; bases unmatched to any gene: 2. The CDR3 totals 13 residues. CDR3 amino acids: CACRTSGKETQYF. Written as DNA, the CDR3 is TGTGCCTGCCGGACTAGCGGGAAAGAGACCCAGTACTTC.

This clonotype was picked up a small number of times. This CDR3 reads CASSLIMGTADTQYF. The DNA of the CDR3 is TGCGCCAGCAGCTTGATTATGGGCACGGCAGATACGCAGTATTTT. The chain links TRBV5-1 to TRBJ2-3; D not resolved. This CDR3 comprises 15 residues. Germline V gene data show CDR1 as SGHRS and CDR2 as YFSETQ. Trimming stripped 1 base from V and 4 bases from J, with 13 bases between.

The rearrangement joins TRBV20-1 to TRBJ2-6; D may match TRBD1 or TRBD2 (5 bases each). The CDR3 loop spans 14 amino acids. The V gene lost 6 bases and the J gene lost 5 bases, with 14 bases spanning the gap. Germline loops: CDR1 DFQATT, CDR2 SNEGSKA (reference sequence). CDR3 coding DNA: TGCAGTGCCAGCCGGGACGGTCGGGCCAACGTCCTGACTTTC. The encoded protein is CSASRDGRANVLTF.

This clonotype has only a few counts. The chain uses TRBV5-1 and TRBJ1-2; possible D gene TRBD1, 6 bases. The germline V gene has CDR1 SGHRS and CDR2 YFSETQ. The length of the CDR3 is 21 residues. Trimming took 4 bases from V and 4 from J, leaving 35 bases between them. The CDR3 region has the DNA TGCGCCAGCAGCCGGGAGGGGGGCTTCGGCCCACTCGTCTTTCGGGTCTATGGCTACACCTTC. This codes for CASSREGGFGPLVFRVYGYTF.

The rearrangement links TRBV6-1 to TRBJ1-5; D unresolved. The CDR3 covers 14 residues. CDR1 is MNHNS, CDR2 SASEGT, per germline. The V end was cut by 1 base, the J end by 1 base, with 5 bases between. The DNA for the CDR3 is TGTGCCAGCAGTGAAGGTTGGAGCAATCAGCCCCAGCATTTT. This encodes CASSEGWSNQPQHF.

This clonotype was seen a handful of times. V gene TRBV6-1 combines with J gene TRBJ1-2, with D tentatively TRBD1 (6 bases). From germline, CDR1 is MNHNS and CDR2 SASEGT. V dropped 6 bases and J dropped 4 bases, with 18 bases sitting between them. The CDR3 is 15 amino acids. The CDR3 region has the DNA TGTGCCAGCAGCCCGGGGGCACAGGGACGCTATGGCTACACCTTC. This gives the protein CASSPGAQGRYGYTF.